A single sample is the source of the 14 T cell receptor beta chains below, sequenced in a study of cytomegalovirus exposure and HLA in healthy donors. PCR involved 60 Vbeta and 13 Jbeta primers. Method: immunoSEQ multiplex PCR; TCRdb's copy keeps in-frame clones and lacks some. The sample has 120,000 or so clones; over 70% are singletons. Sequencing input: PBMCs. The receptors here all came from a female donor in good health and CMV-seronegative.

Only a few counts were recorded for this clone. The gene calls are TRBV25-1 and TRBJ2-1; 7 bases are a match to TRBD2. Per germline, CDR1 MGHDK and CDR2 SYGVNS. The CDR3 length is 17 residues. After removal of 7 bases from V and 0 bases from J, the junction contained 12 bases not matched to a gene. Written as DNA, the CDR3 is TGTGCCAGCACCAACCTCGCAGGCGGGAGCTCCTACAATGAGCAGTTCTTC. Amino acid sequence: CASTNLAGGSSYNEQFF.

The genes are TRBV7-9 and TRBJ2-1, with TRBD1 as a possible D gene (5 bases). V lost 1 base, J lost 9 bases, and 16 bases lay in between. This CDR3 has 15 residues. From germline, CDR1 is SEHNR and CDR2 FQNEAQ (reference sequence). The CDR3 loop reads CASSLVLGQGGEQFF. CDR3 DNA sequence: TGTGCCAGCAGCTTAGTTTTGGGGCAGGGCGGTGAGCAGTTCTTC.

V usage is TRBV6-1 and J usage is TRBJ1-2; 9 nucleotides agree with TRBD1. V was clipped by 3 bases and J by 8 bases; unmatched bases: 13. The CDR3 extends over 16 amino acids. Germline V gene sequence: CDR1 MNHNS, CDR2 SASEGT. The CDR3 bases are TGTGCCAGCAGTGATCCCACCAAGACAGGGGGAGGCGGCTACACCTTC. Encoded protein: CASSDPTKTGGGGYTF.

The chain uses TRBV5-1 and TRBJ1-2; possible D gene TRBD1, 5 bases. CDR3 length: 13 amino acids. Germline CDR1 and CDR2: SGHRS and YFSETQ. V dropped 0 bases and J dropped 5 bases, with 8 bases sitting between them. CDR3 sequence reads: CASSLGGVYGYTF. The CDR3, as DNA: TGCGCCAGCAGCTTGGGGGGGGTGTATGGCTACACCTTC.

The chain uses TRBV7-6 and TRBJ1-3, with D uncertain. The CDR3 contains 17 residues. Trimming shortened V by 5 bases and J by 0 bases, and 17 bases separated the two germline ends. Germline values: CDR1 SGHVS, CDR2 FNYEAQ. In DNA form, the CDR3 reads TGTGCCAGCAGCAGAGACACCCCGGAGGGCTCTGGAAACACCATATATTTT. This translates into CASSRDTPEGSGNTIYF.

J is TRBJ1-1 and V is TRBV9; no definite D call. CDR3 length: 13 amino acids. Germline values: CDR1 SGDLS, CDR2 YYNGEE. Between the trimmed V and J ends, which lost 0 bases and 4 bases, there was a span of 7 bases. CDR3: CASSVATGTEAFF. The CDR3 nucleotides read TGTGCCAGCAGCGTAGCTACTGGCACTGAAGCTTTCTTT.

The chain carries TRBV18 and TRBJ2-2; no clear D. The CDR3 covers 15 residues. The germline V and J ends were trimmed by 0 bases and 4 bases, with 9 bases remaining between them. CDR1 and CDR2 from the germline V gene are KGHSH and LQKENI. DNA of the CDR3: TGTGCCAGCTCACCACCGTCACAGAGCACCGGGGAGCTGTTTTTT. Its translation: CASSPPSQSTGELFF.

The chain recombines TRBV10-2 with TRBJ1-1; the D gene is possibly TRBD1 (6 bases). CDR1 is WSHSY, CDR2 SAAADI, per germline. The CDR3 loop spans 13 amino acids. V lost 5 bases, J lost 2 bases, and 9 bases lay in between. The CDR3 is CASSTGRNTEAFF. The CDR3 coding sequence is TGCGCCAGCAGTACAGGGCGTAACACTGAAGCTTTCTTT.

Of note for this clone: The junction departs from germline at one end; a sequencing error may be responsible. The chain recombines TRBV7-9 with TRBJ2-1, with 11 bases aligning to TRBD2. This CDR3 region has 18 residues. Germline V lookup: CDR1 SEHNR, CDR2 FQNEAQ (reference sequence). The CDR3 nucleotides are TGTTCCAGCAGCTTAGCAACGACTAGCGGGACCGCCTACAATGAGCAGTTCTTC. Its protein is CSSSLATTSGTAYNEQFF. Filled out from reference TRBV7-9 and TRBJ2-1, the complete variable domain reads DTGVSQNPRHKITKRGQNVTFRCDPISEHNRLYWYRQTLGQGPEFLTYFQNEAQLEKSRLLSDRFSAERPKGSFSTLEIQRTEQGDSAMYLCSSSLATTSGTAYNEQFFGPGTRLTVL.

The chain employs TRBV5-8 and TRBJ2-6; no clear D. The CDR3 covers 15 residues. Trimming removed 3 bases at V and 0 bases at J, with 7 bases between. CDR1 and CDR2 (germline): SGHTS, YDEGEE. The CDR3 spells CASSSDTSGANVLTF. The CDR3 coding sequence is TGTGCCAGCAGCTCTGACACCTCTGGGGCCAACGTCCTGACTTTC.

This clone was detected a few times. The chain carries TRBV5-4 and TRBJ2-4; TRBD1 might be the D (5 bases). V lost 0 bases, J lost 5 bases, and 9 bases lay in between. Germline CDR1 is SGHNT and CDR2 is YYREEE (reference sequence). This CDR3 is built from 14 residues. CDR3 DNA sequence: TGTGCCAGCAGCTTGGGACAGACTCAAAACATTCAGTACTTC. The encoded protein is CASSLGQTQNIQYF.

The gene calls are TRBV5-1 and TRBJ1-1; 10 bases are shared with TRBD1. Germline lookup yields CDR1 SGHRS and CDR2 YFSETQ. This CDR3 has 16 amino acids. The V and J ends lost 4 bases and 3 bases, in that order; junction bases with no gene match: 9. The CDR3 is CASSGGTGVPDTEAFF. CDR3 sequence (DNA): TGCGCCAGCAGCGGGGGGACAGGGGTTCCGGACACTGAAGCTTTCTTT. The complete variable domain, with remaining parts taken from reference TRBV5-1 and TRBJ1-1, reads KAGVTQTPRYLIKTRGQQVTLSCSPISGHRSVSWYQQTPGQGLQFLFEYFSETQRNKGNFPGRFSGRQFSNSRSEMNVSTLELGDSALYLCASSGGTGVPDTEAFFGQGTRLTVV.

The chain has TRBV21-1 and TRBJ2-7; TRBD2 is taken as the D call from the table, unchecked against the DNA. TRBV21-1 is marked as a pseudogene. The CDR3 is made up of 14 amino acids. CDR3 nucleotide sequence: TGTGCCAGCCCCAGACTAGCGGGAGAAAACGAGCAGTACTTC. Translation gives CASPRLAGENEQYF.

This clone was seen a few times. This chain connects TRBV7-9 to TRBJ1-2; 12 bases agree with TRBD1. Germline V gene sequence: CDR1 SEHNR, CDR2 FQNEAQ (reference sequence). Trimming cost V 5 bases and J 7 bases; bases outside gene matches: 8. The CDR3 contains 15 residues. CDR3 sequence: CASSGRDRGLGGYTF. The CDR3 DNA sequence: TGTGCCAGCAGCGGGCGGGACAGGGGGCTCGGTGGCTACACCTTC.